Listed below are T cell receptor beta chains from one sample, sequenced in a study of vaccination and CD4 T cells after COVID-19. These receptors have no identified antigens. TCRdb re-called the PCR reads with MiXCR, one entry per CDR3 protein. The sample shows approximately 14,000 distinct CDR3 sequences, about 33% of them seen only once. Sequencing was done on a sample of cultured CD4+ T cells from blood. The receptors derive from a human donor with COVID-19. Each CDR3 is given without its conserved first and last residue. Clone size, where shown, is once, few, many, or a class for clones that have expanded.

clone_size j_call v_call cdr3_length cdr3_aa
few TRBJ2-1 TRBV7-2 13 ASSKRDREYNEQF
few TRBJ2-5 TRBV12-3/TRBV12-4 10 ASSLDGETQY
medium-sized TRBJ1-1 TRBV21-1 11 ASSKGGTDEAF
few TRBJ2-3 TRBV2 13 ASRSASGGADTQY
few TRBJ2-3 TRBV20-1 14 SARDDTIQSTDTQY
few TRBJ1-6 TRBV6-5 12 ASSWDGGDSPLH
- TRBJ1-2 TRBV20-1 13 SARDVKGPVYGYT
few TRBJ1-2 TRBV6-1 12 ASSEVGGSYGYT
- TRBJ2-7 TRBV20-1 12 SARGTHGYYEQY
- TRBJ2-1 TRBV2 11 ASMSRGFNEQF
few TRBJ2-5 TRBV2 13 ASSVRNGPYETQY
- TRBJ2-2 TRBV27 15 ASSQGQGFANTGELF
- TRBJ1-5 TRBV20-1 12 CAPVGTFSQPQH
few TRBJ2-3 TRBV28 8 ASAGGTQY
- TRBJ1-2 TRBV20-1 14 SARDHPRPVNYGYT
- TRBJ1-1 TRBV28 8 AYRPSEAF
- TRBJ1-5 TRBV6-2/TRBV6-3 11 ASSYGGNQPQH
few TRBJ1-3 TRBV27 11 ASSLISGNTIY
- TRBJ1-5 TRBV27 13 ASSFRQGNNQPQH
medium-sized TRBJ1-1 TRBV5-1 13 ASSLLGQSNTEAF
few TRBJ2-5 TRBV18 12 ASSRIPDQETQY
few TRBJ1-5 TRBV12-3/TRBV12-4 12 ASSGSQASWPQH
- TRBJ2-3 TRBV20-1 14 GANDRQGSLLDTQY
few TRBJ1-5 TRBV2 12 ASGPDRNNQPQH
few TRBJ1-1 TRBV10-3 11 AIKTDRDTEAF
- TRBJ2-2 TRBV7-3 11 ASSSRNTGELF
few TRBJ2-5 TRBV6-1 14 ASTQTTSGVKETQY
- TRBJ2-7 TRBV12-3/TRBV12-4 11 ASSLVEGYEQY
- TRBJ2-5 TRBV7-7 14 ASSRGTARSQETQY
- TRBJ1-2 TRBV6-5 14 ASSYSSAGRPYGYT
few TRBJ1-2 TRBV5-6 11 ASRITENYGYT
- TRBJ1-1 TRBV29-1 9 SVVPQGEAF
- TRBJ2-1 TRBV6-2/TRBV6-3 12 ASSRQGIWNEQF
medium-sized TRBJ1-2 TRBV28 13 ASRSGTAQQGGYT
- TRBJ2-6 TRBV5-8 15 ASSLVGKGSGANVLT
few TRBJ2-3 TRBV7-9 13 ASSSGTTTGDTQY
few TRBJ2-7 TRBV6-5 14 ASSYSTGYPSYEQY
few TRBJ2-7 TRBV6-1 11 ASSAQVAVEQY
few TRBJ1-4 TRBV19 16 ASSGGTGISTTNEKLF
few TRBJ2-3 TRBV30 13 AWSGAGGHSDTQY
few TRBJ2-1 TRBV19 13 ASSVLTGGYNEQF
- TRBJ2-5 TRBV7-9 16 ASSLAETSGALGETQY
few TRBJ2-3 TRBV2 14 ASSERGRGQGFTQY
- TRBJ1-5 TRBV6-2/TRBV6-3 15 ASSYSMTAWANRPQH
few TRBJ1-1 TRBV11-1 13 ASSSPGQGNTEAF
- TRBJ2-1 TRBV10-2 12 ATRLAGTQSEQF
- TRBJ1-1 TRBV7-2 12 ASSFGGRNTEAF
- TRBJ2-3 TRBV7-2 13 ASSLVSGGTDTQY
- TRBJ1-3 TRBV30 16 AWSVRGRGNVIGNTIY
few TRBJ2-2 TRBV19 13 ASIPPGLGPGELF
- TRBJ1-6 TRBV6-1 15 ACTTRRGANYNSPLH
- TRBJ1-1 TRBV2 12 ASRGTGGYTEAF
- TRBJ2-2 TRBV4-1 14 ASSRSGGQNTGELF
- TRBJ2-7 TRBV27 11 ASSRTDSYEQC
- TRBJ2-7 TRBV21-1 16 ASSNAPRGSGVANEQY
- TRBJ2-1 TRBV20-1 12 SAPTGVSYNEQF
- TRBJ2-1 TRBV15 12 ATSRDRVLSEQF